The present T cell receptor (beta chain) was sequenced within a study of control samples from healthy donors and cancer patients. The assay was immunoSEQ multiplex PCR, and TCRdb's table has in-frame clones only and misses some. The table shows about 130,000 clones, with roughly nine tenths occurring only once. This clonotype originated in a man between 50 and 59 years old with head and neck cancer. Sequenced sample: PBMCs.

CDR3 bases: TGTGCCAGCAGCTTGGGGGCCAACAGAGCTCAGCCCCAGCATTTT. As protein: CASSLGANRAQPQHF. The chain recombines TRBV5-6 with TRBJ1-5, with D uncertain. This CDR3 is built from 15 residues. Per germline, CDR1 SGHDT and CDR2 YYEEEE. The ends were cut back, 0 bases at V and 6 bases at J, with 13 bases in the middle.